The entry below gives a single T cell receptor (beta chain) sequence along with its context. Its specificity is not known. Trimming took 6 bases from V and 6 from J; bases not matched to a gene: 6. Germline CDR1 is SEHNR and CDR2 is FQNEAQ (reference sequence). The CDR3 extends over 14 amino acids. This specimen comes from a study of T cell responses to AZD1222 COVID-19 vaccine. Study results and caveats: Seropositivity was recorded at baseline in only a handful of AZD1222 recipients. Clonal diversity was possibly underestimated, and the donors were mostly white British, with more females.

Clones were read by immunoSEQ multiplex PCR, and TCRdb kept only the in-frame ones, dropping some. The table includes approximately 130,000 clones, over 85% detected once. The source of this sequence is an adult in good health. Sample: peripheral blood, taken on day 0 of AZD1222 vaccination. V and J are TRBV7-9 and TRBJ2-3; TRBD2 matches at 10 bases. DNA for the CDR3: TGTGCCAGCAGGCCTGGGACTAGCGCCGATACGCAGTATTTT. Protein: CASRPGTSADTQYF.